This T cell receptor beta chain was profiled in a study of lung T cells in sarcoidosis with Löfgren's syndrome. At the level of the study: CD4+ T cells build up in sarcoidosis bronchoalveolar lavage fluid. Repertoire analyses centered on Löfgren's syndrome patients.

General observations from the study: Multiple Löfgren's syndrome patients reportedly shared TRAV12-1 and TRBV2 CDR3 motifs, suggesting public CD4+ TCRs. The most expanded V genes in Löfgren's patients were reportedly TRAV12-1 and TRBV2.

In its sample, this clonotype was seen many times. Its antigen remains unknown. TCRdb re-called the reads with MiXCR, one entry per CDR3 protein. The table has around 60,000 distinct CDR3 sequences, around 20% seen once. V lost 1 base and J 5 bases, leaving 8 bases between the germline ends. CDR3 length equals 13 residues. Germline CDR1 is SEHNR and CDR2 is FQNEAQ (reference sequence). The rearrangement joins TRBV7-9 to TRBJ2-5; D call uncertain. The sequenced sample consisted of CD4+ T cells from PBMCs. This sequence was found in a human donor with sarcoidosis (Löfgren's syndrome or another form), or a control subject (not recorded which). The CDR3 nucleotides are TGTGCCAGCAGCTTAGGGACCTACGAGACCCAGTACTTC. Translated: CASSLGTYETQYF. The whole variable domain, remainder taken from reference TRBV7-9 and TRBJ2-5, is DTGVSQNPRHKITKRGQNVTFRCDPISEHNRLYWYRQTLGQGPEFLTYFQNEAQLEKSRLLSDRFSAERPKGSFSTLEIQRTEQGDSAMYLCASSLGTYETQYFGPGTRLLVL.